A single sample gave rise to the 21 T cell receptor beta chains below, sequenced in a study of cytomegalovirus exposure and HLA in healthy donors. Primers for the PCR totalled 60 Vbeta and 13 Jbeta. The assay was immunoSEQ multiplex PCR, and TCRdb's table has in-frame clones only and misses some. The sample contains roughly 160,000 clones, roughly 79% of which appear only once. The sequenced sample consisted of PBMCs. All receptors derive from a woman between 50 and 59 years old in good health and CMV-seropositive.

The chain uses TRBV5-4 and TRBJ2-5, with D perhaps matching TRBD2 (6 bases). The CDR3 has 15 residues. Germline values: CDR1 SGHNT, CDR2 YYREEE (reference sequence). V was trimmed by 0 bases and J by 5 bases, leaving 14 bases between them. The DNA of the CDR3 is TGTGCCAGCAGCTTGGCCAAGGGACTGGGGGAGACCCAGTACTTC. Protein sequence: CASSLAKGLGETQYF.

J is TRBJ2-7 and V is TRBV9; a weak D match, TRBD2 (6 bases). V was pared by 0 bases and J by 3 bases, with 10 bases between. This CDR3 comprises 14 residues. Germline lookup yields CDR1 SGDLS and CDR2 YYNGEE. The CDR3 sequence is CASSVAGAGYEQYF. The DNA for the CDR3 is TGTGCCAGCAGCGTAGCGGGAGCTGGCTACGAGCAGTACTTC. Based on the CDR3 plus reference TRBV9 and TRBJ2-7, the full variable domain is DSGVTQTPKHLITATGQRVTLRCSPRSGDLSVYWYQQSLDQGLQFLIQYYNGEERAKGNILERFSAQQFPDLHSELNLSSLELGDSALYFCASSVAGAGYEQYFGPGTRLTVT.

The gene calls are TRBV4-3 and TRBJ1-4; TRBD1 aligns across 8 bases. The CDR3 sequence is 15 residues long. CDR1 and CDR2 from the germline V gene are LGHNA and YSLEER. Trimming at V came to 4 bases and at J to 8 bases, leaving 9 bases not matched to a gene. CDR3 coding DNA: TGCGCCAGCAGCCCCTCGACAGGGGTAGGGGAAAAACTGTTTTTT. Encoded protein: CASSPSTGVGEKLFF.

The CDR3 DNA reads as TGTGCCAGCAGCTTTCGGGGGTGGTTGTTTTTGGACACTGAAGCTTTCTTT. Protein product: CASSFRGWLFLDTEAFF. The V call is TRBV11-3, the J call TRBJ1-1; D may be TRBD1 (5 bases). CDR3 length equals 17 residues. V shed 3 bases and J shed 3 bases, with 20 bases lying between them. Germline assignment: CDR1 SGHNT and CDR2 YENEEA.

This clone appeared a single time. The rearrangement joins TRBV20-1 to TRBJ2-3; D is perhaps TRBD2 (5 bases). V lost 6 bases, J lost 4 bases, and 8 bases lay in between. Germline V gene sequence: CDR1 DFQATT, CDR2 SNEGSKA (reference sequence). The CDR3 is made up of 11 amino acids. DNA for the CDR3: TGCAGTGCAGCACTAGCAGATACGCAGTATTTT. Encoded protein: CSAALADTQYF.

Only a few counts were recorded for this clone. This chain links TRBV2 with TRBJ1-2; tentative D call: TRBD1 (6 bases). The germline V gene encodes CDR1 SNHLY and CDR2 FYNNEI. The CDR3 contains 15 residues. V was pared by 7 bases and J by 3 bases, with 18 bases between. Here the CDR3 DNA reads TGTGCCAGCATACGGGGCAGGGGTGTTTACTATGGCTACACCTTC. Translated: CASIRGRGVYYGYTF.

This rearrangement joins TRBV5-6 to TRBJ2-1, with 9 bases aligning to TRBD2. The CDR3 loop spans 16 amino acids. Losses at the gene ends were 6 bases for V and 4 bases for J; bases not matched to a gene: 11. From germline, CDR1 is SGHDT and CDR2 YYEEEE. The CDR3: CASTHLRTSVYNEQFF. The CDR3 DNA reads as TGTGCCAGCACCCATCTCAGGACTAGCGTGTACAATGAGCAGTTCTTC.

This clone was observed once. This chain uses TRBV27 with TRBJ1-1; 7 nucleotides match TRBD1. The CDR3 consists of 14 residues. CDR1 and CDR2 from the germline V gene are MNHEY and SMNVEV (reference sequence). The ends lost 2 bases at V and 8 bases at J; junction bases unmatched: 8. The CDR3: CASSLRSWDSEAFF. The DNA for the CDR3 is TGTGCCAGCAGTTTAAGGTCCTGGGACAGCGAAGCTTTCTTT.

The CDR3 region is CASSAGQGTTNTGELFF. CDR3 DNA: TGCGCCAGCAGCGCCGGACAGGGGACTACGAACACCGGGGAGCTGTTTTTT. The chain couples TRBV5-1 to TRBJ2-2, with 9 bases lining up with TRBD1. This CDR3 comprises 17 residues. With 4 bases clipped from V and 0 bases from J, the junction kept 7 bases outside the gene matches. From germline, CDR1 is SGHRS and CDR2 YFSETQ.

CDR3 residues: CASSITRQGRYGYTF. The CDR3 region has the DNA TGTGCCAGTAGTATAACACGACAGGGTCGCTATGGCTACACCTTC. The chain combines TRBV19 with TRBJ1-2; 7 bases are a match to TRBD1. CDR3 length: 15 residues. Germline V gives CDR1 LNHDA, CDR2 SQIVND (reference sequence). The junction had 7 bases not matched to a gene; V was cut back by 2 bases and J by 4 bases. Drawing the rest from reference TRBV19 and TRBJ1-2, the complete variable domain is DGGITQSPKYLFRKEGQNVTLSCEQNLNHDAMYWYRQDPGQGLRLIYYSQIVNDFQKGDIAEGYSVSREKKESFPLTVTSAQKNPTAFYLCASSITRQGRYGYTFGSGTRLTVV.

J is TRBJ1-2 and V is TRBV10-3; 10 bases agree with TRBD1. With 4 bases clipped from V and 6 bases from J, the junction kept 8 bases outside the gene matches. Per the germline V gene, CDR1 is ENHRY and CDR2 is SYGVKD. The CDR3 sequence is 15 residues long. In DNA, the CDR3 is TGTGCCATCAGTGGGGGGACAGGGGATAGAGATGGCTACACCTTC. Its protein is CAISGGTGDRDGYTF.

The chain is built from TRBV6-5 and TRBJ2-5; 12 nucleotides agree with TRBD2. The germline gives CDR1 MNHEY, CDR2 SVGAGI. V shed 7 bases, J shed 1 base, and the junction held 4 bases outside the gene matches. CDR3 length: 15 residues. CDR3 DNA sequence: TGTGCCAGCACTTCGGGACTAGCGGGCCAAGAGACCCAGTACTTC. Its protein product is CASTSGLAGQETQYF.

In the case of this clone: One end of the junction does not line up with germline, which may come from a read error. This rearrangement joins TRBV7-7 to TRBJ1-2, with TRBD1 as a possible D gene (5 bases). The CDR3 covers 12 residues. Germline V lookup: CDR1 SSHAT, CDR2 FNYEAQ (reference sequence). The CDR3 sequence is CASSPLGGVYTF. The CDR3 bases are TGTGCTAGCAGCCCCCTGGGGGGAGTATACACCTTC.

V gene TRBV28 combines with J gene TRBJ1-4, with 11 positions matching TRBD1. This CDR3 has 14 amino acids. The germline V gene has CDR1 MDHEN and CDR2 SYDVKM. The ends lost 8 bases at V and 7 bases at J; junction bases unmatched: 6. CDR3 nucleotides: TGTGCCAGCGGGACAGGGGGAGGGAGTGAAAAACTGTTTTTT. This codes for CASGTGGGSEKLFF.

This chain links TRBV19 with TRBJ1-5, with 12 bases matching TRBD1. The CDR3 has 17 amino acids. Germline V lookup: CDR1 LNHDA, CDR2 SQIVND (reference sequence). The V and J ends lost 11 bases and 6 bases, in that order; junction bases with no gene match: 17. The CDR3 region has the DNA TGTGCCGTGTCTCGAAGGGACAGGGGGCGCCGTGGTCAGCCCCAGCATTTT. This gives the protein CAVSRRDRGRRGQPQHF.

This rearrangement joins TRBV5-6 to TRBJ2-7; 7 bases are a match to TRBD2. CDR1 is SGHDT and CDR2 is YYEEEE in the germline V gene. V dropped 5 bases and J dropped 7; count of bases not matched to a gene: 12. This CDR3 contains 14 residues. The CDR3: CASSSTRGSGEQYF. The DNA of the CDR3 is TGTGCCAGCAGTTCCACGCGGGGGTCGGGGGAGCAGTACTTC. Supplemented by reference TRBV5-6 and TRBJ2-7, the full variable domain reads DAGVTQSPTHLIKTRGQQVTLRCSPKSGHDTVSWYQQALGQGPQFIFQYYEEEERQRGNFPDRFSGHQFPNYSSELNVNALLLGDSALYLCASSSTRGSGEQYFGPGTRLTVT.

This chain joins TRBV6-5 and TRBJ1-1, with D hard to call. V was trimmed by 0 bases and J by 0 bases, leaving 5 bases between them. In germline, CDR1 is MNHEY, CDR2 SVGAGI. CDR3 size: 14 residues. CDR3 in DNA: TGTGCCAGCAGTTACTCAGCCTTGAACACTGAAGCTTTCTTT. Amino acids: CASSYSALNTEAFF.

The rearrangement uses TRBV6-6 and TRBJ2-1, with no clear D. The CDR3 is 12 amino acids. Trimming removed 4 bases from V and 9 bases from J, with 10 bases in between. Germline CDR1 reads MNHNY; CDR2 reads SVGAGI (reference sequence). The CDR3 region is CASSSRGSEQFF. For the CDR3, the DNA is TGTGCCAGCAGTTCACGAGGTTCTGAGCAGTTCTTC.

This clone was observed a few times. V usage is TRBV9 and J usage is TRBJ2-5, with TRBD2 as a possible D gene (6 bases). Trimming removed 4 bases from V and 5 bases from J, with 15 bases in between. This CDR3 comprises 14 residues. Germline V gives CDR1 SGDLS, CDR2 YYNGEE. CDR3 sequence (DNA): TGTGCCAGCAGCATCTCTGGGCTAGCGGAGACCCAGTACTTC. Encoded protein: CASSISGLAETQYF.

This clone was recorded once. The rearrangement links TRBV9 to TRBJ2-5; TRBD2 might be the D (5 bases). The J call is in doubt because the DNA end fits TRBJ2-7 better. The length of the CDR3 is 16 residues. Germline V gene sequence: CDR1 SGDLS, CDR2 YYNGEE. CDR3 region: CASSPPGTYNSYEQYF. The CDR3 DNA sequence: TGTGCCAGCAGCCCTCCGGGAACTTATAACTCCTACGAGCAGTACTTC.

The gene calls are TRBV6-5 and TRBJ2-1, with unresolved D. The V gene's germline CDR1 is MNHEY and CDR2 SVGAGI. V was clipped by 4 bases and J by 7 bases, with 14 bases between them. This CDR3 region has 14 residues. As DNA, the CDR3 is TGTGCCAGCAGTTCCCCTCCTCCCAGGAATGAGCAGTTCTTC. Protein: CASSSPPPRNEQFF.